This TCR beta chain originates from a study of T-cell reconstitution after alpha-beta-depleted transplantation in children (dated by TCRdb to 2016 to 2017). Background for the entire study: Using TCR repertoire profiling, the study quantitatively followed how T-cell immune reconstitution unfolded in children after TCRalphabeta/CD19-depleted allogeneic hematopoietic cell transplantation.

This clonotype has more than one count but fewer than ten. Its specific antigen is unknown. It has no much larger one-base neighbor in the sample; base qualities were not kept. The CDR3 spans 15 residues, from the cysteine through the phenylalanine. Here the CDR3 DNA is all that survives: 45 bases in frame from base 1. V loses 3 bases of germline sequence and J loses 0 bases, and the interval between the two ends is 9 bases. Sequences DFQATT (CDR1) and SNEGSKA (CDR2) are obtained from the germline V gene (reference sequence). The library was generated by PCR. For sequencing, an Illumina HiSeq 2500 was employed. Molecular barcoding was employed in the preparation of TCR libraries, with unique molecular identifiers being used to normalize TCRbeta repertoire quantification. In-frame beta chains were kept once TCRdb had trimmed the public reads at Q25 with fastp and called clones with MiXCR. A single entry per CDR3 protein holds the most common genes and DNA from its merged rows. The sample data list some 500,000 distinct CDR3 sequences, and around a third of these were observed just once. Approximately 2.3% of the sample comes from the top ten.

The clonotype was recovered from a human donor who donated a stem cell graft to a child with aplastic anemia. The V and J genes are TRBV20-1 and TRBJ2-6; the D gene is unclear. The sequencing used PBMCs from the stem cell graft donor, collected from the stem cell graft. The CDR3 region reads CSARGGHSGANVLTF. The DNA reads as follows: TGCAGTGCTAGGGGCGGCCACTCTGGGGCCAACGTCCTGACTTTC.